Listed here are 23 T cell receptor beta chains from one sample, sequenced in a study of blood T cell repertoires in COVID-19. Sequenced by immunoSEQ multiplex PCR; TCRdb stores in-frame clones only, minus some. The repertoire holds more than 40,000 clones, 88% seen once, with approximately 2.9% in the top ten. The sequenced sample was peripheral blood. The receptors come from a man aged 45-65 years with active COVID-19.

CDR3 protein: CASSGDFYEQYV. DNA of the CDR3: TGTGCCAGCAGTGGGGACTTCTACGAGCAGTACGTC. V is TRBV28 and J is TRBJ2-7; tentative D call: TRBD2 (6 bases). Trimming removed 5 bases at V and 3 bases at J, with 8 bases between. Germline V gene data show CDR1 as MDHEN and CDR2 as SYDVKM. The CDR3 spans 12 residues.

This sequence joins TRBV11-3 and TRBJ2-2; 9 bases fit TRBD1. V lost 7 bases and J lost 5; bases outside the gene matches: 11. The CDR3 consists of 16 residues. Germline CDR1 SGHNT, CDR2 YENEEA. Here the CDR3 DNA reads TGTGCCAGCAAAAAAGTGGGACAGGGTACGACCGGGGAGCTGTTTTTT. This encodes CASKKVGQGTTGELFF.

Only one count was recorded for this clone. The chain links TRBV7-3 to TRBJ2-2; tentative D call: TRBD2 (9 bases). The CDR3 sequence is 20 residues long. V lost 0 bases and J 5 bases, leaving 25 bases between the germline ends. CDR1 is SGHTA, CDR2 FQGTGA, per germline. The CDR3 region has the DNA TGTGCCAGCAGCTTAACGGGACAGGATCGGGGACTAGCTAAAACCGGGGAGCTGTTTTTT. This gives the protein CASSLTGQDRGLAKTGELFF.

This clone has more than one count but fewer than ten. The V and J genes are TRBV7-2 and TRBJ2-5, with D perhaps TRBD1 (5 bases). The V end lost 7 bases, the J end lost 5 bases, and 14 bases lay between the germline ends. Germline CDR1 SGHTA, CDR2 FQGNSA. The CDR3 totals 13 residues. The CDR3 spells CASTSGPEETQYF. As DNA, the CDR3 is TGTGCCAGCACCTCAGGGCCAGAGGAGACCCAGTACTTC.

The CDR3: CASSRDRGLAGELFF. The CDR3 coding sequence is TGTGCCAGCAGTCGCGACAGGGGTCTCGCCGGGGAGCTGTTTTTT. This chain links TRBV7-6 with TRBJ2-2; 8 bases align to TRBD1. There are 15 residues in the CDR3. The V segment lost 6 bases and the J segment 6 bases; nucleotides outside the gene matches: 9. Germline CDR1 and CDR2: SGHVS and FNYEAQ.

The chain uses TRBV9 and TRBJ1-1; 7 positions match TRBD1. In germline, CDR1 is SGDLS, CDR2 YYNGEE. The CDR3 extends over 15 amino acids. V lost 4 bases and J lost 0; bases outside the gene matches: 6. In DNA form, the CDR3 reads TGTGCCAGCAGCCGGGACAGACTCATGAACACTGAAGCTTTCTTT. Translating it yields CASSRDRLMNTEAFF.

The chain joins TRBV30 to TRBJ2-3, with TRBD2 identical over 11 bases. The V segment lost 4 bases and the J segment 2 bases; nucleotides outside the gene matches: 5. The CDR3 runs 15 residues. Germline CDR1 is GTSNPN and CDR2 is SVGIG (reference sequence). The CDR3 nucleotides read TGTGCCTGGACGCCGGGACTAGCGGACACAGATACGCAGTATTTT. It specifies CAWTPGLADTDTQYF.

The rearrangement links TRBV25-1 to TRBJ1-6, with 7 bases aligning to TRBD1. With 8 bases clipped from V and 0 bases from J, the junction kept 4 bases outside the gene matches. Germline CDR1 and CDR2: MGHDK and SYGVNS. CDR3 length: 15 amino acids. CDR3 region: CASSRGLSYNSPLHF. CDR3 coding DNA: TGTGCCAGCTCAAGGGGGCTCTCCTATAATTCACCCCTCCACTTT.

This clone was seen only once. The V and J genes are TRBV6-5 and TRBJ2-7; D is perhaps TRBD1 (6 bases). The CDR3 has 14 amino acids. Looked up from germline, CDR1 is MNHEY and CDR2 is SVGAGI. V was trimmed by 10 bases and J by 2 bases, leaving 18 bases between them. CDR3 loop: CATAPHRDTYEQYF. CDR3 nucleotides: TGTGCCACCGCCCCGCACAGGGATACCTACGAGCAGTACTTC.

The genes are TRBV14 and TRBJ1-2, with D unclear. CDR1 and CDR2 (germline): SGHDN, FVKESK. This CDR3 comprises 12 residues. V was pared by 1 base and J by 8 bases, with 8 bases between. CDR3 region: CASSQARFGYTF. CDR3 DNA: TGTGCCAGCAGCCAAGCCAGGTTCGGCTACACCTTC. Full variable domain (missing parts from reference TRBV14 and TRBJ1-2): EAGVTQFPSHSVIEKGQTVTLRCDPISGHDNLYWYRRVMGKEIKFLLHFVKESKQDESGMPNNRFLAERTGGTYSTLKVQPAELEDSGVYFCASSQARFGYTFGSGTRLTVV.

This rearrangement joins TRBV28 to TRBJ2-3, with TRBD2 matching over 13 bases. The ends lost 1 base at V and 5 bases at J; junction bases unmatched: 6. The CDR3 is made up of 17 amino acids. Germline-derived CDR1 and CDR2 are MDHEN and SYDVKM. The CDR3 bases are TGTGCCAGCAGTTTATTACTAGCGGGAGGGCTGCGAGATACGCAGTATTTT. Protein product: CASSLLLAGGLRDTQYF. The full variable domain, rest sourced from reference TRBV28 and TRBJ2-3, is DVKVTQSSRYLVKRTGEKVFLECVQDMDHENMFWYRQDPGLGLRLIYFSYDVKMKEKGDIPEGYSVSREKKERFSLILESASTNQTSMYLCASSLLLAGGLRDTQYFGPGTRLTVL.

The chain employs TRBV6-5 and TRBJ2-3; the match to TRBD2 covers 13 bases. V was pared by 1 base and J by 6 bases, with 4 bases of the junction left unmatched. The CDR3 is made up of 16 amino acids. Germline CDR1 and CDR2: MNHEY and SVGAGI. The CDR3 DNA is TGTGCCAGCAGTTACTTGACTAGCGGGGGGCTGGATACGCAGTATTTT. Protein product: CASSYLTSGGLDTQYF.

V gene TRBV6-2 or TRBV6-3 combines with J gene TRBJ2-1; 10 nucleotides match TRBD1. V lost 6 bases and J lost 0; bases outside the gene matches: 5. This CDR3 is 16 amino acids long. Germline V gene sequence: CDR1 MNHEY, CDR2 SVGEGT. CDR3 residues: CASSRQGANSYNEQFF. For the CDR3, the DNA is TGTGCCAGCAGCAGACAGGGGGCTAACTCCTACAATGAGCAGTTCTTC.

V usage is TRBV7-9 and J usage is TRBJ2-7; 7 bases are a match to TRBD1. The CDR3 runs to 12 residues. V shed 9 bases, J shed 0 bases, and the junction held 2 bases outside the gene matches. The V gene's germline CDR1 is SEHNR and CDR2 FQNEAQ (reference sequence). The CDR3 region is CASTGASYEQYF. CDR3 bases: TGTGCCAGTACAGGGGCCTCCTACGAGCAGTACTTC. The variable domain in full, completed from reference TRBV7-9 and TRBJ2-7, reads DTGVSQNPRHKITKRGQNVTFRCDPISEHNRLYWYRQTLGQGPEFLTYFQNEAQLEKSRLLSDRFSAERPKGSFSTLEIQRTEQGDSAMYLCASTGASYEQYFGPGTRLTVT.

The chain is built from TRBV5-1 and TRBJ1-6, with D hard to call. Germline CDR1 reads SGHRS; CDR2 reads YFSETQ. The CDR3 covers 16 residues. Between the trimmed V and J ends, which lost 0 bases and 0 bases, there was a span of 7 bases. In nucleotides, the CDR3 is TGCGCCAGCAGCTTGGGCGGAAGCTCCTATAATTCACCCCTCCACTTT. It yields the protein CASSLGGSSYNSPLHF. Full variable domain (outside the CDR3, taken from reference TRBV5-1 and TRBJ1-6): KAGVTQTPRYLIKTRGQQVTLSCSPISGHRSVSWYQQTPGQGLQFLFEYFSETQRNKGNFPGRFSGRQFSNSRSEMNVSTLELGDSALYLCASSLGGSSYNSPLHFGNGTRLTVT.

In its sample, this clone was seen a few times. The chain uses TRBV7-9 and TRBJ1-2, with a tentative D call TRBD1 (5 bases). The V end lost 5 bases, the J end lost 2 bases, and 21 bases lay between the germline ends. Germline V gene data show CDR1 as SEHNR and CDR2 as FQNEAQ (reference sequence). The CDR3 has 17 amino acids. CDR3 in DNA: TGTGCCAGCAGCACTACTGAAATAGGGGAAATAAACTATGGCTACACCTTC. Translating it yields CASSTTEIGEINYGYTF.

This clone turned up a few times. The chain links TRBV5-6 to TRBJ2-7, with TRBD2 matching over 8 bases. The CDR3 is 15 amino acids. Germline assignment: CDR1 SGHDT and CDR2 YYEEEE. The V and J ends lost 0 bases and 6 bases, in that order; junction bases with no gene match: 8. The CDR3 region has the DNA TGTGCCAGCAGCTTGGCGGGGGGGATCCTCCCCGAGCAGTACTTC. This codes for CASSLAGGILPEQYF.

CDR3 region: CASSLSLDPRGSYEQYV. CDR3 DNA: TGTGCCAGCAGTTTATCATTGGACCCCCGGGGCTCCTACGAGCAGTACGTC. The V and J genes are TRBV27 and TRBJ2-7, with a weak D call TRBD2 (5 bases). Germline CDR1 and CDR2: MNHEY and SMNVEV (reference sequence). The V and J ends lost 0 bases and 0 bases respectively, with 15 bases between them. The CDR3 has 17 amino acids.

The chain employs TRBV7-3 and TRBJ2-3, with a weak D call TRBD2 (7 bases). Germline CDR1 and CDR2: SGHTA and FQGTGA. Trimming pared 5 bases from V and 8 bases from J, leaving 20 bases between. This CDR3 has 15 residues. CDR3 residues: CASSRDKRGVGTQYF. The CDR3 region has the DNA TGTGCCAGCAGCCGGGACAAGCGGGGAGTCGGTACGCAGTATTTT.

The chain is built from TRBV3-1 (or the pseudogene TRBV3-2) and TRBJ2-3; 9 nucleotides match TRBD1. With V trimmed by 0 bases and J by 4 bases, 8 bases remained unmatched. The CDR3 sequence is 17 residues long. Germline CDR1 LGHDT, CDR2 YNNKEL (reference sequence). As DNA, the CDR3 is TGTGCCAGCAGCCAAGATCCGGGACAGGGTGGCCCAGATACGCAGTATTTT. Amino acid sequence: CASSQDPGQGGPDTQYF.

The rearrangement joins TRBV6-5 to TRBJ1-4; 10 bases agree with TRBD1. CDR1 MNHEY and CDR2 SVGAGI come from the germline V gene. The V segment lost 8 bases and the J segment 5 bases; nucleotides outside the gene matches: 8. The CDR3 totals 15 residues. CDR3 residues: CASGYWGQGNEKLFF. The CDR3 coding sequence is TGTGCCAGCGGGTACTGGGGACAGGGGAATGAAAAACTGTTTTTT.

The chain links TRBV4-1 to TRBJ2-1; 10 bases agree with TRBD2. CDR1 and CDR2 (germline): MGHRA, YSYEKL. CDR3 length: 17 residues. The trim removed 3 bases at V and 7 bases at J, leaving 12 bases unmatched. CDR3 amino acids: CASSHPPGLAERNEQFF. The CDR3, as DNA: TGCGCCAGCAGCCATCCCCCTGGACTAGCGGAGAGGAATGAGCAGTTCTTC.

The rearrangement links TRBV7-2 to TRBJ1-2, with 8 nucleotides matching TRBD1. The CDR3 totals 16 residues. The germline V gene has CDR1 SGHTA and CDR2 FQGNSA. V shed 1 base and J 7 bases; nucleotides not matched to a gene: 11. CDR3 sequence reads: CASSLGGTGRLRGYTF. Here the CDR3 DNA reads TGTGCCAGCAGCTTAGGGGGGACAGGCCGGCTACGTGGCTACACCTTC.